This T cell receptor beta chain originates from a study of T cells in localized non-small cell lung cancer. Points from the study as a whole: Of the tissues analyzed, uninvolved adjacent lung showed maximal T cell clonality, greater than tumor.

The CDR3 runs to 14 residues. Germline V gene data show CDR1 as SGDLS and CDR2 as YYNGEE. V was clipped by 0 bases and J by 10 bases; unmatched bases: 7. A remark on this clone: Its antigen is not known.

Sequencing used immunoSEQ multiplex PCR; TCRdb keeps in-frame clones, though not all of them. The sample includes under 2,500 clones, 24% of them seen just once. This specimen consisted of normal lung tissue next to the tumor, obtained before any cancer treatment. The chain uses TRBV9 and TRBJ2-1; 7 positions agree with TRBD2. This receptor was obtained from a male donor at least 60 years old with stage I lung adenocarcinoma. Here the CDR3 DNA reads TGTGCCAGCAGCGTAGTGGATAGCGGGCTAGAGCAGTTCTTC. Its translation is CASSVVDSGLEQFF.